This T cell receptor beta chain was obtained from a study of Graves' ophthalmopathy and Graves' hyperthyroidism. The study, taken as a whole, reports: Stable hyperthyroidism and ophthalmopathy were told apart by a 13-signature model, which achieved approximately 87% sensitivity and around 80% specificity. Among thyroid clonotypes expanded above 0.001 frequency, most also appeared in blood. With 70.59% sensitivity and about 72% specificity, the model predicted ophthalmopathy progression.

Worth noting for this clonotype: Its antigen is unknown.

CDR3 size: 15 residues. The V gene's germline CDR1 is SGHAT and CDR2 FQNNGV. The V end was cut by 3 bases, the J end by 1 base, with 9 bases between. In this cohort, patients with other autoimmune diseases, uncontrolled infections, pregnancy or lactation were excluded. Amplified material comprised TCR beta CDR3 regions derived from RNA transcripts. RT-PCR with HTBI primers came first, then second-round multiplex PCR. TCRdb fed the multiplex PCR reads into MiXCR, producing one record per CDR3 protein. The table has 500,000 to 800,000 distinct CDR3 sequences, about 38% seen once; the top ten hold over 2.5%.

The rearrangement links TRBV11-2 to TRBJ2-2; D call uncertain. The TCR was taken from an adult man with Graves' ophthalmopathy. Sequencing was performed on peripheral blood. The CDR3 DNA reads TGTGCCAGCAGCTTCTCCGGATTGAACACCGGGGAGCTGTTTTTT. Its protein product is CASSFSGLNTGELFF.